This T cell receptor (beta chain) was recorded in a study of cytomegalovirus exposure and HLA in healthy donors. The CDR3 has 15 amino acids. V dropped 4 bases and J dropped 7; count of bases not matched to a gene: 9. From germline, CDR1 is SGHVS and CDR2 FNYEAQ. As for this clone: Its antigen is not known. Other nucleotide sequences from this sample produce the same CDR3.

Vbeta (60) and Jbeta (13) primers were used in the PCR. Sequencing was performed with immunoSEQ multiplex PCR; in TCRdb, only in-frame clones are kept and a portion is missing. The table includes 50,000 to 75,000 clones, about 80% detected once. Findings of the study overall: Presence/absence analyses supposed approximately even sequencing depth among donors.

Nominally healthy donors were sampled, though unrecorded immune exposures were likely. Sequenced sample: PBMCs. The clonotype originates from a woman between 35 and 50 years old in good health and CMV-seronegative. This rearrangement joins TRBV7-6 to TRBJ2-2; TRBD1 matches at 7 bases. CDR3 amino acids: CASSSGGPLVGELFF. The CDR3 coding sequence is TGTGCCAGCAGCTCAGGGGGACCTCTCGTCGGGGAGCTGTTTTTT.